The entry that follows covers one T cell receptor (beta chain) sequence. Assay used: immunoSEQ multiplex PCR; TCRdb lists only in-frame clones, some missing. The sample contains fewer than 350,000 clones, approximately 81% of which appear only once. This sample is part of a study of blood T cell repertoires in COVID-19. With V trimmed by 5 bases and J by 7 bases, 4 bases remained unmatched. The CDR3 runs to 12 residues. Participants reported their clinical history, and cohort assignment relied on those reports. Someone with COVID-19 had been met by exposed participants within 2 weeks before study entry.

This clonotype originated in a woman aged 25 to 45 who had been exposed to COVID-19. V usage is TRBV12-3 or TRBV12-4 and J usage is TRBJ1-2; TRBD1 matches 7 bases. Source material: PBMCs or T cells enriched from blood (not recorded which). CDR3 nucleotides: TGTGCCAGCAGTCCGGACAGGAGTGGCTACACCTTC. Protein product: CASSPDRSGYTF.